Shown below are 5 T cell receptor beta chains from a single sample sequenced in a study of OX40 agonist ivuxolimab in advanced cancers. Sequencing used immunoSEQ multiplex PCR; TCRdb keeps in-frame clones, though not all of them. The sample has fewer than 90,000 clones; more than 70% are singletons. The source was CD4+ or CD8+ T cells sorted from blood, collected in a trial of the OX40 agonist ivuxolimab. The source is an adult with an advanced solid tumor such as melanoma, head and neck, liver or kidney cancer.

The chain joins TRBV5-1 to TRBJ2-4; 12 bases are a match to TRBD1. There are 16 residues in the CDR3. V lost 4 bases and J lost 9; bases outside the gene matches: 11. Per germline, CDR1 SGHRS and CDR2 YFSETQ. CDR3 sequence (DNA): TGCGCCAGCAGCCCCCCCGGGGACAGGGGGCTCGGCATTCAGTACTTC. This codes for CASSPPGDRGLGIQYF.

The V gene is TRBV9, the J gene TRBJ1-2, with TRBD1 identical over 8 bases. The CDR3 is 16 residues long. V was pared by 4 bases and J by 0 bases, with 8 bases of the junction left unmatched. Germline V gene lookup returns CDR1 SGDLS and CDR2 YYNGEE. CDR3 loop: CASSRGQGATNYGYTF. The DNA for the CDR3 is TGTGCCAGCAGCCGGGGGCAGGGGGCGACTAACTATGGCTACACCTTC.

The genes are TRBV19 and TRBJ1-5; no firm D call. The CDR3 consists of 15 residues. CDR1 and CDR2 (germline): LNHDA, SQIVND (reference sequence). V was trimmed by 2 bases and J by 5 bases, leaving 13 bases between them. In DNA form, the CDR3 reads TGTGCCAGTAGTATAAGTAAGTGGGCTGATCAGCCCCAGCATTTT. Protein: CASSISKWADQPQHF.

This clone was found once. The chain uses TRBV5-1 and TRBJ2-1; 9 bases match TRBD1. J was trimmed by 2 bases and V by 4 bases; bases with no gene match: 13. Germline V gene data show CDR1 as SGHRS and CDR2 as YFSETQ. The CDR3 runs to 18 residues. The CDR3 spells CASSAGQGARGPYNEQFF. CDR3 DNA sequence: TGCGCCAGCAGCGCGGGACAGGGCGCCCGGGGGCCCTACAATGAGCAGTTCTTC.

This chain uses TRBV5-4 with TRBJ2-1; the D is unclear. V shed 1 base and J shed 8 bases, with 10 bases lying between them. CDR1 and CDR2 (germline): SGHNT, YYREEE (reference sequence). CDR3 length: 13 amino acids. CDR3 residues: CASSLQANDEQFF. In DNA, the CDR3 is TGTGCCAGCAGCTTGCAAGCGAACGATGAGCAGTTCTTC.